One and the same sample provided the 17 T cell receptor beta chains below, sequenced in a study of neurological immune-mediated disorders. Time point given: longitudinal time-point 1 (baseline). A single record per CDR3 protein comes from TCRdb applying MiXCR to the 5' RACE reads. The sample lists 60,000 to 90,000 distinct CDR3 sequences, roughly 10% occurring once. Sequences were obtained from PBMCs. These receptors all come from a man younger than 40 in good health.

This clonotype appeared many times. The CDR3 loop reads CSARGDLRQETQYF. The CDR3 DNA sequence: TGCAGTGCTAGAGGGGATTTGCGGCAAGAGACCCAGTACTTC. This rearrangement joins TRBV20-1 to TRBJ2-5; no clear D gene. The ends were cut back, 1 base at V and 2 bases at J, with 11 bases in the middle. CDR1 DFQATT and CDR2 SNEGSKA come from the germline V gene (reference sequence). This CDR3 is built from 14 residues.

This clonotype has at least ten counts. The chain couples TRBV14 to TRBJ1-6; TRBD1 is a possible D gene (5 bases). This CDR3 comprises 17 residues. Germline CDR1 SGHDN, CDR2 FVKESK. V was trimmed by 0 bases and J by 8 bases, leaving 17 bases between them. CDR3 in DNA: TGTGCCAGCAGCCAAGAGTTTCCCCCGCTGGGGGATTCACCCCTCCACTTT. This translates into CASSQEFPPLGDSPLHF.

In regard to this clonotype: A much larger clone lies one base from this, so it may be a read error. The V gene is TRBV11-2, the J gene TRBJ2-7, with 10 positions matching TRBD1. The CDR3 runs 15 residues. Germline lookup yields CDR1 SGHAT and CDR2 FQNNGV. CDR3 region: CTSSTGTGEFYEQYF. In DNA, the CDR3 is TGTACCAGCAGCACCGGGACAGGGGAATTCTACGAGCAGTACTTC.

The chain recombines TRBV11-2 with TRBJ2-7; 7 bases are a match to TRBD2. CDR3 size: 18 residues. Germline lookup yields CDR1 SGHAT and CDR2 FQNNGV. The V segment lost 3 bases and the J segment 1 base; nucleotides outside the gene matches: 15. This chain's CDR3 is CASSFPGLAEAGSYEQYF. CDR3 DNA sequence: TGTGCCAGCAGCTTCCCCGGGCTAGCGGAAGCAGGATCCTACGAGCAGTACTTC. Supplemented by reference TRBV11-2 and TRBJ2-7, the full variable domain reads EAGVAQSPRYKIIEKRQSVAFWCNPISGHATLYWYQQILGQGPKLLIQFQNNGVVDDSQLPKDRFSAERLKGVDSTLKIQPAKLEDSAVYLCASSFPGLAEAGSYEQYFGPGTRLTVT.

CDR3 protein: CASSSWRGLAVFESDTQYF. CDR3 nucleotide sequence: TGTGCCAGCAGCTCTTGGCGGGGACTAGCGGTGTTTGAGTCAGATACGCAGTATTTT. The J gene is TRBJ2-3, the V gene TRBV11-1, with 11 nucleotides matching TRBD2. The CDR3 is 19 residues long. Trimming cost V 4 bases and J 4 bases; bases outside gene matches: 16. Germline V gene sequence: CDR1 SGHAT, CDR2 FQDESV (reference sequence).

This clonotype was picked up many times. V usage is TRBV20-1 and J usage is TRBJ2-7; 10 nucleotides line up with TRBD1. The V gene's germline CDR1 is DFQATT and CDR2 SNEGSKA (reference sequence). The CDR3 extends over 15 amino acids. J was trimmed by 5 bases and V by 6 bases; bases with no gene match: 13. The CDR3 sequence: CSARKPGQGTHEQYF. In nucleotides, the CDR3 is TGCAGTGCCAGAAAACCGGGACAGGGGACACACGAGCAGTACTTC.

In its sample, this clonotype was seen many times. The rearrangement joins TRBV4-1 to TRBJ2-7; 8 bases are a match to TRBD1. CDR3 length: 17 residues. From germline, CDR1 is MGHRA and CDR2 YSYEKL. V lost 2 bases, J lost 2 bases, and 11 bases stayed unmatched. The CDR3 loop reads CASSQRTGKFPAYEQYF. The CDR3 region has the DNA TGCGCCAGCAGCCAAAGGACAGGGAAGTTTCCAGCCTACGAGCAGTACTTC.

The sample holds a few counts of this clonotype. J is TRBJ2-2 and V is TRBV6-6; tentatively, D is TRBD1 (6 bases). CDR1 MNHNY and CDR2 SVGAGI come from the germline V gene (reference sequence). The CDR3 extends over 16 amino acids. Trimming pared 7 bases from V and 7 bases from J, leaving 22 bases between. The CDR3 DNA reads TGTGCCAGCAAACCCGAAGGCAGGGGTGAGGGCGGGGAGCTGTTTTTT. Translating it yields CASKPEGRGEGGELFF.

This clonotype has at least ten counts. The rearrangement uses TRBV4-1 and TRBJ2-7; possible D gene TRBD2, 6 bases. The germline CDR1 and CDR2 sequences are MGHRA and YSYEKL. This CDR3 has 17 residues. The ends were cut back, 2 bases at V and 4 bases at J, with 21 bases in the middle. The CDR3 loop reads CASSQRTVAEVKYEQYF. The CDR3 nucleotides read TGCGCCAGCAGCCAAAGGACGGTAGCGGAGGTGAAATACGAGCAGTACTTC.

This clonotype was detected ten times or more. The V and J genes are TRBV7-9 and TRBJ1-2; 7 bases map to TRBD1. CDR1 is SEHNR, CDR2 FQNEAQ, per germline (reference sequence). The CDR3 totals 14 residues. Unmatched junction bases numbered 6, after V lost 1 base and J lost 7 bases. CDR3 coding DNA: TGTGCCAGCAGCTTAGTAACCGACAGGGCTGGCTACACCTTC. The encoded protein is CASSLVTDRAGYTF.

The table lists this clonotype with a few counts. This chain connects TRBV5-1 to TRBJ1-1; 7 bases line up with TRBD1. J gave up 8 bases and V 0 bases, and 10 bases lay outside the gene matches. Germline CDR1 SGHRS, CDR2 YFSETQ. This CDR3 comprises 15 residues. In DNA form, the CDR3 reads TGCGCCAGCAGCTTGGGAGGGACAGAGAAAAAGGAAGCTTTCTTT. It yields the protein CASSLGGTEKKEAFF.

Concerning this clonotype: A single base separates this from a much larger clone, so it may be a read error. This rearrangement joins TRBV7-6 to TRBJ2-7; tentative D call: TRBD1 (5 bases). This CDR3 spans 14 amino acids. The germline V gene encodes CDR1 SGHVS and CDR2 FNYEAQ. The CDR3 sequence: CASSLNARVYEQHF. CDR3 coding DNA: TGTGCCAGCAGCTTAAATGCCAGGGTATACGAGCAGCACTTC.

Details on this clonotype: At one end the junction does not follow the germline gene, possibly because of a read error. This CDR3 reads CASSIAGLNQETQYF. CDR3 coding DNA: TGTGCCAGTAGTATAGCGGGCCTAAACCAAGAGACTCAGTACTTC. The chain couples TRBV19 to TRBJ2-5; D is undetermined. CDR1 and CDR2 (germline): LNHDA, SQIVND (reference sequence). The CDR3 runs to 15 residues.

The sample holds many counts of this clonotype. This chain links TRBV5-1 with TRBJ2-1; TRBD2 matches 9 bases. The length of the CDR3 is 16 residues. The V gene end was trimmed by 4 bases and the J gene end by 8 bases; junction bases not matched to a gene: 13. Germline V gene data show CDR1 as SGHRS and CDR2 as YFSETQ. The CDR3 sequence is CASSASRREGRYEQFF. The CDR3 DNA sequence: TGCGCCAGCAGCGCTTCAAGGCGGGAGGGCCGGTATGAGCAGTTCTTC.

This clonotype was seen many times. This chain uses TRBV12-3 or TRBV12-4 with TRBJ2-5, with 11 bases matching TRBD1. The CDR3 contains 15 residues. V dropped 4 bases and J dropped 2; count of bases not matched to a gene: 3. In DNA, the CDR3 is TGTGCCAGCAGTTGGGGACAGGGGGTACAAGAGACCCAGTACTTC. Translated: CASSWGQGVQETQYF.

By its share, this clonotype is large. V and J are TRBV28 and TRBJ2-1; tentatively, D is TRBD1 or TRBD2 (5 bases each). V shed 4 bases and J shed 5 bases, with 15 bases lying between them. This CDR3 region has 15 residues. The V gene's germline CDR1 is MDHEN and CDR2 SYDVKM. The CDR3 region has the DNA TGTGCCAGCAGTTCACAGCCGAGGGGCCACAATGAGCAGTTCTTC. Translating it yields CASSSQPRGHNEQFF. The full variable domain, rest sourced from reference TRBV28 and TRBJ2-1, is DVKVTQSSRYLVKRTGEKVFLECVQDMDHENMFWYRQDPGLGLRLIYFSYDVKMKEKGDIPEGYSVSREKKERFSLILESASTNQTSMYLCASSSQPRGHNEQFFGPGTRLTVL.

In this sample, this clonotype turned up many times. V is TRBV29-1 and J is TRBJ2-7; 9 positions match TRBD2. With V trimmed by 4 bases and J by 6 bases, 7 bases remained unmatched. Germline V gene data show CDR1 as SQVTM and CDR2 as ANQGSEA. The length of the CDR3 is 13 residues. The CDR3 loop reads CSVVAGEGIEQYF. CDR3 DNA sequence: TGCAGCGTTGTAGCGGGAGAGGGGATCGAGCAGTACTTC.